This T cell receptor (beta chain) was retrieved from a study of persistence of HIV-infected CD4 T cells. Whole-study results and caveats: Antigen-responding cells were enriched for degenerate expanded CDR3beta sequences. Compared with CD3/CD28-stimulated cells, CMV- and Gag-responding cells showed lower TCRbeta richness.

About this clone: Antigen specificity is unknown. One end of the junction does not line up with germline, which may come from a read error.

The immunoSEQ assay was version 4, run in survey mode. The protocol was immunoSEQ multiplex PCR, while the TCRdb copy is restricted to in-frame clones and leaves out a portion. Among 40,000 to 45,000 clones listed, approximately 89% were seen once. Germline CDR1 is SGHVS and CDR2 is FNYEAQ. The CDR3 is 15 amino acids. Cells were stimulated nonspecifically with anti-CD3/anti-CD28 magnetic beads. Sorting of responding CD4+ T cells relied on upregulated CD40 ligand together with CD69. CD8-depleted PBMCs were stimulated more than 15 hours with anti-CD28/CD49d costimulation, CD40-blocking antibody and enfuvirtide.

This chain joins TRBV7-6 and TRBJ2-3, with D perhaps TRBD1 (6 bases). The sample here was CD4+ T cells sorted from PBMCs after approximately 19-hour stimulation, taken from a patient who received antiretroviral therapy. The source of this sequence is an adult man with HIV who was CMV-seropositive. Here the CDR3 DNA reads TGTGCCAGCAACTTAGACAGGATTGGGACAGATACGCAGTATTTT. Translation: CASNLDRIGTDTQYF.